This TCR beta chain derives from a study of early T cells in non-severe SARS-CoV-2 infection. In this sample, this clonotype turned up many times. Germline CDR1 is SEHNR and CDR2 is FQNEAQ (reference sequence). The CDR3 extends over 13 amino acids. V lost 5 bases to trimming and J lost 1 base, with 6 bases between them. TCRdb used MiXCR to reprocess the 5' RACE reads, holding one entry per CDR3 protein. The sample has tens of thousands of distinct CDR3 sequences, approximately 5.9% seen once. Material: whole blood. This TCR came from an adult who was a healthcare worker with PCR-confirmed SARS-CoV-2 infection or an uninfected control (not recorded which). The gene calls are TRBV7-9 and TRBJ2-1; tentative D call: TRBD2 (5 bases). This CDR3 is CASSGSSYNEQFF. Written as DNA, the CDR3 is TGTGCCAGCAGCGGGAGTTCCTACAATGAGCAGTTCTTC.